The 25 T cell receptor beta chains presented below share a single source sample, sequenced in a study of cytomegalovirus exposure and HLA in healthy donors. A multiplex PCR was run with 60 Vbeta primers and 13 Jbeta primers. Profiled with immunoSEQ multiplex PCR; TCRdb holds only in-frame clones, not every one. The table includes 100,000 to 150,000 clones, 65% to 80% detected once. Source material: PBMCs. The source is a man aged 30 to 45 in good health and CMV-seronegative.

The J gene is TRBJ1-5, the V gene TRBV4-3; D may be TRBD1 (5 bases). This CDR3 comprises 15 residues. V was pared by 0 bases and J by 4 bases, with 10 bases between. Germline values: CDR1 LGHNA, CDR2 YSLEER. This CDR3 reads CASSQDGARNQPQHF. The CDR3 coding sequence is TGCGCCAGCAGCCAAGATGGGGCCCGGAATCAGCCCCAGCATTTT.

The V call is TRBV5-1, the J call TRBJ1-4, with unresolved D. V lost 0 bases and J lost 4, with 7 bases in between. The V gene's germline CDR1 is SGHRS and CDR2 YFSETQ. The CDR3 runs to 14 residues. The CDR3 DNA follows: TGCGCCAGCAGCTTGGACAGCTTTAATGAAAAACTGTTTTTT. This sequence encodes CASSLDSFNEKLFF. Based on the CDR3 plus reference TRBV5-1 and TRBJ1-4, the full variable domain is KAGVTQTPRYLIKTRGQQVTLSCSPISGHRSVSWYQQTPGQGLQFLFEYFSETQRNKGNFPGRFSGRQFSNSRSEMNVSTLELGDSALYLCASSLDSFNEKLFFGSGTQLSVL.

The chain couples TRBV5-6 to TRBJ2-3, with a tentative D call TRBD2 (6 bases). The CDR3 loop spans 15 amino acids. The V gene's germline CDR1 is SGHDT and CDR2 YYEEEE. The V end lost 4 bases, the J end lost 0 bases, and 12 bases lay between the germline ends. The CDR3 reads CASSRGTDSTDTQYF. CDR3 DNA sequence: TGTGCCAGCAGCCGCGGGACTGACAGCACAGATACGCAGTATTTT.

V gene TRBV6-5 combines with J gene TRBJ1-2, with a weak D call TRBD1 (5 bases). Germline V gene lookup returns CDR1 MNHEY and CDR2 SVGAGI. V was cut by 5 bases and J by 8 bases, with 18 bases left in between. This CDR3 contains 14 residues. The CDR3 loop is CASSEMGREVGYTF. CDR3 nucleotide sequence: TGTGCCAGCAGTGAAATGGGCAGGGAGGTCGGCTACACCTTC.

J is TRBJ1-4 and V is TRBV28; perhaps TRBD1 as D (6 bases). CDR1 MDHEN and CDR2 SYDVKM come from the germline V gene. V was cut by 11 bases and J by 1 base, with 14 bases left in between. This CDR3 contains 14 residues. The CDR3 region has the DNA TGTGCCGCGGGGGGCGCAGGAACTAATGAAAAACTGTTTTTT. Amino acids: CAAGGAGTNEKLFF.

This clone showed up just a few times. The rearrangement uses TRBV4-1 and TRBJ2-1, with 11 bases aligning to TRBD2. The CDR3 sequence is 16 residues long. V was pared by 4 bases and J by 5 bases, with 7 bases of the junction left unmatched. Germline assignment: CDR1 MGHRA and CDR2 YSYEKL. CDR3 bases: TGCGCCAGCAGCCTAGCACTAGCGGGAGCCCACAATGAGCAGTTCTTC. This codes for CASSLALAGAHNEQFF.

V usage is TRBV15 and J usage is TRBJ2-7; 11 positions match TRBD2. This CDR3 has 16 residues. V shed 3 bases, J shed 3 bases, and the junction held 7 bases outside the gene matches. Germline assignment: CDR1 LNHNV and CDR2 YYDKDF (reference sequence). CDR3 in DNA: TGTGCCACCAGCAGCCTTACTAGCGGGGGCTTCTACGAGCAGTACTTC. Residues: CATSSLTSGGFYEQYF.

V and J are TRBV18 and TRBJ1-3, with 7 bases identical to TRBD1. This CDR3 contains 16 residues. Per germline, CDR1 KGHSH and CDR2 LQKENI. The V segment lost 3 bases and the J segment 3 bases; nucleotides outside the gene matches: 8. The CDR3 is CASSPMKGAIGNTIYF. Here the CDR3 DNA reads TGTGCCAGCTCACCCATGAAGGGGGCCATTGGAAACACCATATATTTT.

CDR3 nucleotides: TGTGCCAGCAGTTCTCGGGGTCTCCCATTCTCCTACGAGCAGTACTTC. Residues: CASSSRGLPFSYEQYF. The rearrangement uses TRBV6-6 and TRBJ2-7; maybe TRBD2 (5 bases). The V end lost 4 bases, the J end lost 0 bases, and 16 bases lay between the germline ends. Germline-derived CDR1 and CDR2 are MNHNY and SVGAGI (reference sequence). The CDR3 covers 16 residues.

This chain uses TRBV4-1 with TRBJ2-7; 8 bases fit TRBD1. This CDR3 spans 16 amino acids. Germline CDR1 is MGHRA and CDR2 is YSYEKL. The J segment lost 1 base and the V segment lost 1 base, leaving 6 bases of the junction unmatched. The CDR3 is CASSQGPGQESYEQYF. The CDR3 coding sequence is TGCGCCAGCAGCCAAGGGCCGGGACAGGAGTCCTACGAGCAGTACTTC.

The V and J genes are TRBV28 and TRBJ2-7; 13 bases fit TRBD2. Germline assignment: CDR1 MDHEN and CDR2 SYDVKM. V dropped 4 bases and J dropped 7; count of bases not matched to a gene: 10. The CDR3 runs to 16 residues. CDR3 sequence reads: CASSSPRTSGGGEQYF. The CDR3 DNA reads TGTGCCAGCAGTTCACCACGGACTAGCGGGGGAGGAGAGCAGTACTTC.

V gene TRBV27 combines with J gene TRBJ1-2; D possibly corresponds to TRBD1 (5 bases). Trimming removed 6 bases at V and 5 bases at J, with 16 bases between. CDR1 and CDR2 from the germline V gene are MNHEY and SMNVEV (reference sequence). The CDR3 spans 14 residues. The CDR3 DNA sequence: TGTGCCAGCAGACGGGGAGGGGTCGAGTATGGCTACACCTTC. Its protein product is CASRRGGVEYGYTF.

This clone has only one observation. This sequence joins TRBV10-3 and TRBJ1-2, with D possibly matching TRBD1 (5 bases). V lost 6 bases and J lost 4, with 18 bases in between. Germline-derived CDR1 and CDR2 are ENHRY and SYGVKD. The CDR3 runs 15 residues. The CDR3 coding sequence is TGTGCCATCAGCTCACAGGCCGGGGAGGGCTATGGCTACACCTTC. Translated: CAISSQAGEGYGYTF.

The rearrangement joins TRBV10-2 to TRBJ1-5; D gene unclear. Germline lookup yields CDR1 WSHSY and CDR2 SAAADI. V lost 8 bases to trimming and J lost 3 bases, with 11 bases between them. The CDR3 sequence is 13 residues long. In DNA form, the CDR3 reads TGCGCCAGCGTGGAACAGTCCAATCAGCCCCAGCATTTT. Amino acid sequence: CASVEQSNQPQHF.

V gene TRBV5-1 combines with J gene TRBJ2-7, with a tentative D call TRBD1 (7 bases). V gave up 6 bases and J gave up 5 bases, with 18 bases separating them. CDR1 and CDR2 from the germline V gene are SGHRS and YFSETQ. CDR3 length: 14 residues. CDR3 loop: CASTLGGGFNEQYF. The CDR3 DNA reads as TGCGCCAGCACCCTTGGAGGGGGCTTTAACGAGCAGTACTTC.

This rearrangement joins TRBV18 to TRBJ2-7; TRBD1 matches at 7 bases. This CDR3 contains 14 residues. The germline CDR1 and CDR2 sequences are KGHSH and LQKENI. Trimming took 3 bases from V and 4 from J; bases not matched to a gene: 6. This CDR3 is CASSPGTETYEQYF. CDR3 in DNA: TGTGCCAGCTCACCCGGGACAGAAACTTACGAGCAGTACTTC.

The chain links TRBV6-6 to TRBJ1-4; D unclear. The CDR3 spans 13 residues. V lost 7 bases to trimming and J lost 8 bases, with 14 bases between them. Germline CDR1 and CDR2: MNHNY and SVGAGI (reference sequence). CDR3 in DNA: TGTGCCAGCATCCGTAAAACGGGGGAAAAACTGTTTTTT. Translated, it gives CASIRKTGEKLFF.

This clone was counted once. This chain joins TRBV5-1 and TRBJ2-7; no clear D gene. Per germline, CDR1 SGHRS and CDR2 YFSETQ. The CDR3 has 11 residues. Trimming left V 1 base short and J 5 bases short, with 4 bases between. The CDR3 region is CASSLRDEQYF. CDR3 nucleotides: TGCGCCAGCAGCTTGCGGGACGAGCAGTACTTC.

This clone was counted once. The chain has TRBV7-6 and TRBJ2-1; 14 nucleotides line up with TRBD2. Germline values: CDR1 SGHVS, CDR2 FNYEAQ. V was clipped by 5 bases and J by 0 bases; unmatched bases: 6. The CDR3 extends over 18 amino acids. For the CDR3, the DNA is TGTGCCAGCAGCCCGGGACTAGCGGGGGCCAGCTCCTACAATGAGCAGTTCTTC. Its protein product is CASSPGLAGASSYNEQFF.

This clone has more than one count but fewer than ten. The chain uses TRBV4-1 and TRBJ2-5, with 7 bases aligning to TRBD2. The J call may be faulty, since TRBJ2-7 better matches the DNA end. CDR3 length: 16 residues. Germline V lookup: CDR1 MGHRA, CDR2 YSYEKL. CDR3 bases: TGCGCCAGCAGCCAAGTTATGACGGGCGGGGGCTACGAGCAGTACTTC. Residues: CASSQVMTGGGYEQYF.

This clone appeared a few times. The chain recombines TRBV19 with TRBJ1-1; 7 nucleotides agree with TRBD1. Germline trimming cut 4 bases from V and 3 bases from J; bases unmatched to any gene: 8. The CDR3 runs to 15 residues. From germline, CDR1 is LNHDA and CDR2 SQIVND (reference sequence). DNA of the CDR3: TGTGCCAGTAGTAGGGGACAGAGGACGGACACTGAAGCTTTCTTT. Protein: CASSRGQRTDTEAFF.

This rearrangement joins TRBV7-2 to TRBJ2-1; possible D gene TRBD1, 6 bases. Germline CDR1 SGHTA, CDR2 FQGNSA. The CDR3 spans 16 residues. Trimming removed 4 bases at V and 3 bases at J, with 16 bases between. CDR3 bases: TGTGCCAGCAGCTCCCCCTCCGGACAGCACTACAATGAGCAGTTCTTC. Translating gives CASSSPSGQHYNEQFF. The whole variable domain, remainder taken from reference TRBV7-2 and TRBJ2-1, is GAGVSQSPSNKVTEKGKDVELRCDPISGHTALYWYRQSLGQGLEFLIYFQGNSAPDKSGLPSDRFSAERTGGSVSTLTIQRTQQEDSAVYLCASSSPSGQHYNEQFFGPGTRLTVL.

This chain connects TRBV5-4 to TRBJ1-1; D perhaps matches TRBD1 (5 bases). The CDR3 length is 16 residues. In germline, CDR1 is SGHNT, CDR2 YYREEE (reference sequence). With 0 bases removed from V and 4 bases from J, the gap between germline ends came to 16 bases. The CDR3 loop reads CASSLAGGLGGTEAFF. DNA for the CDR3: TGTGCCAGCAGCTTGGCCGGGGGGTTGGGGGGCACTGAAGCTTTCTTT.

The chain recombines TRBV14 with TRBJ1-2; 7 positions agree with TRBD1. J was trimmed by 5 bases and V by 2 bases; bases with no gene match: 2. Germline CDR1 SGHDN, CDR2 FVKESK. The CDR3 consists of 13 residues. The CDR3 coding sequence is TGTGCCAGCAGCCAACAGGGGGGATATGGCTACACCTTC. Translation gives CASSQQGGYGYTF.

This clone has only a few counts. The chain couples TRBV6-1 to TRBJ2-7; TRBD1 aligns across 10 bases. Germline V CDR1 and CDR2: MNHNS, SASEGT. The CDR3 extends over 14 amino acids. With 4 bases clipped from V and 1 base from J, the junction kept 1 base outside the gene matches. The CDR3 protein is CASSGDRGSYEQYF. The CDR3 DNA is TGTGCCAGCAGTGGGGACAGGGGATCCTACGAGCAGTACTTC.